This TCR beta chain originates from a study of T cell repertoires in cytomegalovirus infection. Study as a whole: CMV epitopes that were recently identified and HLA-C-restricted were used alongside well-studied HLA-B-restricted ones. Indicated by public TCR beta signatures were CMV infection and matching HLA type. Whole-study results and caveats: The ex vivo response was dominated by HLA-C-restricted CMV-specific TCR beta clonotypes. Cumulative frequency (of public TCR beta family members) identified carriers of CMV plus the relevant HLA.

Germline-derived CDR1 and CDR2 are MNHEY and SVGAGI. The CDR3 spans 20 residues. Trimming at V came to 6 bases and at J to 0 bases, leaving 18 bases not matched to a gene. MiXCR, applied by TCRdb to the reads, yields one record per CDR3 protein. Among 650,000 to 900,000 distinct CDR3 sequences listed, 25% to 35% were seen once. As concerns this clonotype: Antigen unknown.

The rearrangement joins TRBV6-5 to TRBJ2-2; 8 bases are a match to TRBD2. The starting material was cultured CD8+ T cells from PBMCs, obtained from culture after CMV antigen stimulation. The sequence derives from a human donor in good health (CMV status not recorded). Some clones in this sample may be carry-over from other donors' samples. CDR3 in DNA: TGTGCCAGCAGCCGGTGGGGGGGTGGAGCGGGGGCCCCGAACACCGGGGAGCTGTTTTTT. Protein product: CASSRWGGGAGAPNTGELFF.